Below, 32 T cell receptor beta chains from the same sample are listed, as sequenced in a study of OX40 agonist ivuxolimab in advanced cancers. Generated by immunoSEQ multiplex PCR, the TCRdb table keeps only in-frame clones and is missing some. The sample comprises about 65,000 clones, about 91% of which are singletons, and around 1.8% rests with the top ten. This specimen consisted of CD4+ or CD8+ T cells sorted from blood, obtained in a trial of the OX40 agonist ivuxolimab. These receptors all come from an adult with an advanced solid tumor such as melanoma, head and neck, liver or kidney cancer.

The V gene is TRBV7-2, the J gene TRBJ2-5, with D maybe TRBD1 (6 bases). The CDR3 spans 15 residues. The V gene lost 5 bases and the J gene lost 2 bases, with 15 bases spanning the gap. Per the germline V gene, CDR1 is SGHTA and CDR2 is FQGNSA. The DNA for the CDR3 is TGTGCCAGCAGCCTACAGACAGGTTCTCAAGAGACCCAGTACTTC. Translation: CASSLQTGSQETQYF.

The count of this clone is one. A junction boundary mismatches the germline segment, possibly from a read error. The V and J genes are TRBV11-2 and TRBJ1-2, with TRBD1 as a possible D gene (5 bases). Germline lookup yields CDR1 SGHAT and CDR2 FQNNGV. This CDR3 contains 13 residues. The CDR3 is CASSPGPGYDYTF. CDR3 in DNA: TGTGCCAGCAGCCCGGGACCCGGTTATGACTACACCTTC. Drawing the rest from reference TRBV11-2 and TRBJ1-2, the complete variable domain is EAGVAQSPRYKIIEKRQSVAFWCNPISGHATLYWYQQILGQGPKLLIQFQNNGVVDDSQLPKDRFSAERLKGVDSTLKIQPAKLEDSAVYLCASSPGPGYDYTFGSGTRLTVV.

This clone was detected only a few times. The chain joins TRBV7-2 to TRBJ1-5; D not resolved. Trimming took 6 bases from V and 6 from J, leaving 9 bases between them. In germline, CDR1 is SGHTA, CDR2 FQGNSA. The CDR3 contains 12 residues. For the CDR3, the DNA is TGTGCCAGCAGTAGGTTTGGTCAGCCCCAGCATTTT. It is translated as CASSRFGQPQHF.

The CDR3 DNA reads TGCGCCAGCAGCGCGGGGGGTGCCTACAATGAGCAGTTCTTC. This encodes CASSAGGAYNEQFF. This chain joins TRBV5-1 and TRBJ2-1, with 8 bases fitting TRBD2. V was clipped by 4 bases and J by 2 bases; unmatched bases: 2. Germline V gene data show CDR1 as SGHRS and CDR2 as YFSETQ. The CDR3 is 14 amino acids.

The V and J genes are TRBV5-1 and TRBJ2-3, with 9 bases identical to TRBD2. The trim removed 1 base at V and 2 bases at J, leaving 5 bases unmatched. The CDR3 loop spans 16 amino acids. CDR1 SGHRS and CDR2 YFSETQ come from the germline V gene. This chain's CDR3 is CASSLMTSGITDTQYF. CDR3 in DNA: TGCGCCAGCAGCTTGATGACTAGCGGAATCACAGATACGCAGTATTTT.

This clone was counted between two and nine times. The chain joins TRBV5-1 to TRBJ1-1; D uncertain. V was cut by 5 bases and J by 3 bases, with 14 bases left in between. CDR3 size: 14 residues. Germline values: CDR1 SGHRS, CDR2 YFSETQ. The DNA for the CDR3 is TGCGCCAGCAGTCAAATCGACCGGGACACTGAAGCTTTCTTT. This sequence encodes CASSQIDRDTEAFF.

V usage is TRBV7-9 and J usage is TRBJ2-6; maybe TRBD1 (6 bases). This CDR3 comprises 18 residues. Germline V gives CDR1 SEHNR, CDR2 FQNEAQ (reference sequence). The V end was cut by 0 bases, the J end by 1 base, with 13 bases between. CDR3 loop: CASSLAGRGTSGANVLTF. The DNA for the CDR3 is TGTGCCAGCAGCTTAGCAGGCAGGGGCACGTCTGGGGCCAACGTCCTGACTTTC.

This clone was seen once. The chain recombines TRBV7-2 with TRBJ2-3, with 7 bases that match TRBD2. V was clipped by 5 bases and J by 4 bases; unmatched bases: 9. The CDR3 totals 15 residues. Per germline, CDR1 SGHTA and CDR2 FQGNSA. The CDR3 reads CASSPSGGRADTQYF. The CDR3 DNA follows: TGTGCCAGCAGCCCGTCGGGGGGTAGGGCAGATACGCAGTATTTT.

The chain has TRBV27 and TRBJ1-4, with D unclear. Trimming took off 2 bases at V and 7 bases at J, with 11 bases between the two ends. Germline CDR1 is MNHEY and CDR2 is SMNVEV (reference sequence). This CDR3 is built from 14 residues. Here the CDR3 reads CASSLSGLGEKLFF. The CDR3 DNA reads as TGTGCCAGCAGTTTAAGTGGGCTTGGTGAAAAACTGTTTTTT.

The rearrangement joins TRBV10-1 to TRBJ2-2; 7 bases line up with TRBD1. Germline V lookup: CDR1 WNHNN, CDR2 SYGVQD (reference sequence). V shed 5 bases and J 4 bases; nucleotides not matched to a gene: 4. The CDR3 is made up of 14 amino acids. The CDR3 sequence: CASSKGQSTGELFF. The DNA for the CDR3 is TGCGCCAGCAGTAAGGGACAGTCCACCGGGGAGCTGTTTTTT.

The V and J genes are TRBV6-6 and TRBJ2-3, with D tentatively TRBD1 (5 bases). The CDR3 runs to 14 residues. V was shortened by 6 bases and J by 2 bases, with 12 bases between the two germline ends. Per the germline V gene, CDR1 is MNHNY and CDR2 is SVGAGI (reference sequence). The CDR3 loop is CASRPGQNTDTQYF. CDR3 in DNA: TGTGCCAGCAGGCCCGGACAAAACACAGATACGCAGTATTTT.

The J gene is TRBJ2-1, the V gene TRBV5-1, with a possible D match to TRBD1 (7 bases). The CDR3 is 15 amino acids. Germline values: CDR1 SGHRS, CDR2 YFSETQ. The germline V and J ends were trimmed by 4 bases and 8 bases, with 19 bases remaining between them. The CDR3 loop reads CASSTQGGEVYEQFF. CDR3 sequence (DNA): TGCGCCAGCAGCACCCAGGGGGGCGAGGTCTATGAGCAGTTCTTC.

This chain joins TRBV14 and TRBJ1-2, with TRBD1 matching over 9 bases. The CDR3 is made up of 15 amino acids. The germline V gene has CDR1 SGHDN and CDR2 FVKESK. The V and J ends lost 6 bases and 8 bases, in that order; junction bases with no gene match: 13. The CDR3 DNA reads TGTGCCAGCAGTCTCACCGGGACAGGGTTGGGAGGCTACACCTTC. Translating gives CASSLTGTGLGGYTF. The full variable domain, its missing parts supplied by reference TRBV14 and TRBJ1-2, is EAGVTQFPSHSVIEKGQTVTLRCDPISGHDNLYWYRRVMGKEIKFLLHFVKESKQDESGMPNNRFLAERTGGTYSTLKVQPAELEDSGVYFCASSLTGTGLGGYTFGSGTRLTVV.

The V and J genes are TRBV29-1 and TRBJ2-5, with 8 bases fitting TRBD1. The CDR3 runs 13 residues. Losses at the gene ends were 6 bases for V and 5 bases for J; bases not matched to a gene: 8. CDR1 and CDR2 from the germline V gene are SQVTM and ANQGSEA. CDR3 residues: CSVAQGAGETQYF. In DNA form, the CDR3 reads TGCAGCGTCGCCCAGGGGGCTGGGGAGACCCAGTACTTC.

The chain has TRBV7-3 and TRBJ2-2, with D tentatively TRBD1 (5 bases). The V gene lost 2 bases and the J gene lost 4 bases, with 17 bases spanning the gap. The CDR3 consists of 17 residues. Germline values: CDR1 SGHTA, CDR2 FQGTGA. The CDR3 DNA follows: TGTGCCAGCAGCTTATTATCGGGCAGGGATGGCACCGGGGAGCTGTTTTTT. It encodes CASSLLSGRDGTGELFF.

The chain's CDR3 is CASSEGNTIYF. DNA of the CDR3: TGTGCCAGCTCGGAGGGAAACACCATATATTTT. J is TRBJ1-3 and V is TRBV2; D gene unclear. V was pared by 8 bases and J by 4 bases, with 6 bases between. Germline CDR1 is SNHLY and CDR2 is FYNNEI. This CDR3 has 11 amino acids.

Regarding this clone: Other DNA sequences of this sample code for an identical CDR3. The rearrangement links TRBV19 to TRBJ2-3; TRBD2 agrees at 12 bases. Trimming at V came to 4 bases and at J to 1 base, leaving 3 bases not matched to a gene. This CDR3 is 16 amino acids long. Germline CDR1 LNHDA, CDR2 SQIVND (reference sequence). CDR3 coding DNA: TGTGCCAGTAGTACCAGGACTAGCGGGGGCACAGATACGCAGTATTTT. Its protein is CASSTRTSGGTDTQYF.

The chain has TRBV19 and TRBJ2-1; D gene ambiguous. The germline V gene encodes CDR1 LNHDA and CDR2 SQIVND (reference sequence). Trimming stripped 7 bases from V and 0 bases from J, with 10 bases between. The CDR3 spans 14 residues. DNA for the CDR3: TGTGCCAGTACAGATCTTAGCTCCTACAATGAGCAGTTCTTC. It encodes CASTDLSSYNEQFF.

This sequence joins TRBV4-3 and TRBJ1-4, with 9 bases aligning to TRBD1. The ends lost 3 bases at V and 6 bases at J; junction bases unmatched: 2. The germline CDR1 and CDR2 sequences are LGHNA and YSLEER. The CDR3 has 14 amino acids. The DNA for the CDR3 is TGCGCCAGCAGCCAGGGACAGGGAGATGAAAAACTGTTTTTT. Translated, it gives CASSQGQGDEKLFF.

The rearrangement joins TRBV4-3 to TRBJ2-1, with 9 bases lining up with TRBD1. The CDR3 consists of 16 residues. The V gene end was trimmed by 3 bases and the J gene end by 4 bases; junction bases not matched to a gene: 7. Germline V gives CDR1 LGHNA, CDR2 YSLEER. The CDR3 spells CASSQALQGAYNEQFF. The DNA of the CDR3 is TGCGCCAGCAGCCAGGCTTTACAGGGGGCTTACAATGAGCAGTTCTTC.

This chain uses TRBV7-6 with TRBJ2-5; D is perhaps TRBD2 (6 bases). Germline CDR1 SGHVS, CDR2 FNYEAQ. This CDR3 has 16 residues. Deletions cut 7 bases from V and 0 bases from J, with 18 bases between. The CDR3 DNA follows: TGTGCCAGCACCGCAAAGGAGGGTCGGTACCAAGAGACCCAGTACTTC. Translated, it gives CASTAKEGRYQETQYF.

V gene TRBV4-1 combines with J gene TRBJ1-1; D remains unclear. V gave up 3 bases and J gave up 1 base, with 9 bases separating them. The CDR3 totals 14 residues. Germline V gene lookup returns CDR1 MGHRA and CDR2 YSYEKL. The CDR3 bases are TGCGCCAGCAGCCAGTACGGGCCGAACACTGAAGCTTTCTTT. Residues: CASSQYGPNTEAFF.

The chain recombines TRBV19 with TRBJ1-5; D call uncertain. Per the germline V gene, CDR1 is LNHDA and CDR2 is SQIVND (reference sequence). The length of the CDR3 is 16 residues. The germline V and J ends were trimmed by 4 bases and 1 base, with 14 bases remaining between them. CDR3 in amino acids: CASSTTGERSNQPQHF. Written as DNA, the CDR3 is TGTGCCAGTAGTACCACCGGGGAGAGGAGCAATCAGCCCCAGCATTTT.

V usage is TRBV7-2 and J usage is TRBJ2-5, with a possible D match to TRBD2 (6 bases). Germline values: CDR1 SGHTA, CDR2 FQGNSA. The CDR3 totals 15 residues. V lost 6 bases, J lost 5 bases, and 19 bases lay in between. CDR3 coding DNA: TGTGCCAGCAGTTCCGGGACTTTCATTTTTGAGACCCAGTACTTC. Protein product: CASSSGTFIFETQYF.

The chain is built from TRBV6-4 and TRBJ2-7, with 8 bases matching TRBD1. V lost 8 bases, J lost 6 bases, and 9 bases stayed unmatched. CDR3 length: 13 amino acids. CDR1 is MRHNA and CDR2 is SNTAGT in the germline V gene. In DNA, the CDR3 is TGTGCCAGCGAAAGTAGCGGACAGGGCGAGCAGTACTTC. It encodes CASESSGQGEQYF.

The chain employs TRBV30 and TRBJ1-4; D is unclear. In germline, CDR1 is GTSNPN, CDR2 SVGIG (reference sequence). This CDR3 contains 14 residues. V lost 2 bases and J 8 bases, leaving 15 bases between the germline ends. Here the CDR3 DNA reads TGTGCCTGGAGTAATGGGCGTGTCACCGAAAAACTGTTTTTT. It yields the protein CAWSNGRVTEKLFF.

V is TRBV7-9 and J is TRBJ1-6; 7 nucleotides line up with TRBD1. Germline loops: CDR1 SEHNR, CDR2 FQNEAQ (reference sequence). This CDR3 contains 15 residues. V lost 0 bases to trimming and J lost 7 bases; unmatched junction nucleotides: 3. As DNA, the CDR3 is TGTGCCAGCAGCTTAGCGGGACAGCCAAATTCACCCCTCCACTTT. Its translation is CASSLAGQPNSPLHF.

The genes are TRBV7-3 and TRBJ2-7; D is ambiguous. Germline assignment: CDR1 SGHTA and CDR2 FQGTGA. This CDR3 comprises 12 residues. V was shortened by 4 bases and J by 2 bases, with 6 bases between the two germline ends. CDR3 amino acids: CASSSTPYEQYF. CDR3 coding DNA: TGTGCCAGCAGCTCCACCCCCTACGAGCAGTACTTC.

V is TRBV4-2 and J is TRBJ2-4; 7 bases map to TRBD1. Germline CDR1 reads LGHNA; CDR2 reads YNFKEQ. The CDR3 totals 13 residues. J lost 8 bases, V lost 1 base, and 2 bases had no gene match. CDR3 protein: CASSQVDRDIQYF. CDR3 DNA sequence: TGTGCCAGCAGCCAAGTAGACAGGGACATTCAGTACTTC.

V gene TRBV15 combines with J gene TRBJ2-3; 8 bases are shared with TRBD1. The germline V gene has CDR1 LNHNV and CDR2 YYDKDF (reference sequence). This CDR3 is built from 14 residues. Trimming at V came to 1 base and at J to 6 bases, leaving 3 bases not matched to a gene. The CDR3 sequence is CATSRGQGMDTQYF. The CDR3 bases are TGTGCCACCAGCAGAGGACAGGGGATGGATACGCAGTATTTT.

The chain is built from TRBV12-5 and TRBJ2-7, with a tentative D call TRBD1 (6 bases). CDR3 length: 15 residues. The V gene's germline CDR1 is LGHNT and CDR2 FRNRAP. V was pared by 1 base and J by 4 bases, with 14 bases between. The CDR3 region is CASGLARLQGYEQYF. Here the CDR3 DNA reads TGTGCTAGTGGTTTGGCACGCTTACAGGGATACGAGCAGTACTTC.

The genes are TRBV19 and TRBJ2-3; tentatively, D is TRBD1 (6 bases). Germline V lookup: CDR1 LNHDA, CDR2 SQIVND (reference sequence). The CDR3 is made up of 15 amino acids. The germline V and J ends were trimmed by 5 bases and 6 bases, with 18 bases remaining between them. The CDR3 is CASSSGQLNRDTQYF. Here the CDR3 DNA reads TGTGCCAGTAGTTCCGGACAGTTAAACCGGGATACGCAGTATTTT.